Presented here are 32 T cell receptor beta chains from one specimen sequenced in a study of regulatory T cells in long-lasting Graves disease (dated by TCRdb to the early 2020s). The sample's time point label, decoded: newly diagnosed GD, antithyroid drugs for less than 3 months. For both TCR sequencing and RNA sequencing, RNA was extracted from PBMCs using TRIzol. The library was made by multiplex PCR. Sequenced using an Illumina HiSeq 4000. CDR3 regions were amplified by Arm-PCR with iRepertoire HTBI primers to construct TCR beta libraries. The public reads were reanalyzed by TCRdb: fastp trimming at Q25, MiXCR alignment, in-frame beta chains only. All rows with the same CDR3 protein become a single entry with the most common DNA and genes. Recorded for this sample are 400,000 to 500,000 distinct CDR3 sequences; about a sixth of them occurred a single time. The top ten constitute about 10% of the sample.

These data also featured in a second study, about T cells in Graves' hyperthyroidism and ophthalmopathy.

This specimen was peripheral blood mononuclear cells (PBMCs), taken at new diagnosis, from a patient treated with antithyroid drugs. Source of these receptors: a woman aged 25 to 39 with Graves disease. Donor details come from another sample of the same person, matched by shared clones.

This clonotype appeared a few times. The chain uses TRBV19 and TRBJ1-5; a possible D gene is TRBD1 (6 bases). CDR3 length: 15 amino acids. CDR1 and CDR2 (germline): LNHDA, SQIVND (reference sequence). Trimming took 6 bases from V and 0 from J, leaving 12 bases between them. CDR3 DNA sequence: TGTGCCAGTAGACACAGGGCCTATAGCAATCAGCCCCAGCATTTT. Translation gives CASRHRAYSNQPQHF.

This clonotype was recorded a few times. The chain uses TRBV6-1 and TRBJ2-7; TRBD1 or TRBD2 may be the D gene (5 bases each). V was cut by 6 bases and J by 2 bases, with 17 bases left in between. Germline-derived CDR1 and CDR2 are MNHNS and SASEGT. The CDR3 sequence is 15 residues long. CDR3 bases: TGTGCCAGCAGGGGGGATCAACGGAGTACCTACGAGCAGTACTTC. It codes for CASRGDQRSTYEQYF.

Here the CDR3 DNA reads TGTGCCAGCAGCTACAGGACTAGCGGGAGTTGGGGCAATGAGCAGTTCTTC. This sequence encodes CASSYRTSGSWGNEQFF. The chain employs TRBV7-2 and TRBJ2-1, with TRBD2 matching 13 bases. Per germline, CDR1 SGHTA and CDR2 FQGNSA. The CDR3 extends over 17 amino acids. The trim removed 4 bases at V and 6 bases at J, leaving 9 bases unmatched.

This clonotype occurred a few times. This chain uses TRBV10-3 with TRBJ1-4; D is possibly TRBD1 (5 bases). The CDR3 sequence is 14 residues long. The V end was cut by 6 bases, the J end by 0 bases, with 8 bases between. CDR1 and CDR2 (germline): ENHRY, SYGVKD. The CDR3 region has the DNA TGTGCCATCAGGGAGACAGCAACTAATGAAAAACTGTTTTTT. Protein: CAIRETATNEKLFF.

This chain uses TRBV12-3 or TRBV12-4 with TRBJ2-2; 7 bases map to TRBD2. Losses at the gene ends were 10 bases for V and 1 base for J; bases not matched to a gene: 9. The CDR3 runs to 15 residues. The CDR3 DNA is TGTGCCACATTCGGCGGGAGAAGGAACACCGGGGAGCTGTTTTTT. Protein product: CATFGGRRNTGELFF.

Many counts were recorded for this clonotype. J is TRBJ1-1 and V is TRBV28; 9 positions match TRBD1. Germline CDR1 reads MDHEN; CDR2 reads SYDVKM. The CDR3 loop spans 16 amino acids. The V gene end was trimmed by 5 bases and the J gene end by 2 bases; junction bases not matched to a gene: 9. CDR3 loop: CASSEAGTGSNTEAFF. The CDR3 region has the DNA TGTGCCAGCAGTGAAGCCGGGACAGGGTCCAACACTGAAGCTTTCTTT.

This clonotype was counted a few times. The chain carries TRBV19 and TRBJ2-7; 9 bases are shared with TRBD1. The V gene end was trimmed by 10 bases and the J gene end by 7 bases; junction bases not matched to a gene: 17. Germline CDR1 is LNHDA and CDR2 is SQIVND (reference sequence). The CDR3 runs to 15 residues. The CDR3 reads CATLFTGGGKWEQYF. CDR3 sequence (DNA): TGTGCCACCCTGTTCACAGGGGGCGGCAAGTGGGAGCAGTACTTC.

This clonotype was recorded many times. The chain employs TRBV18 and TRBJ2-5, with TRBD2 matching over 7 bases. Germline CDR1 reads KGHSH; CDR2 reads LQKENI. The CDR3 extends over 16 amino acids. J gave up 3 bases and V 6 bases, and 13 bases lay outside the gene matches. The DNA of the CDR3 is TGTGCCAGCTCGCGTCTGACTTCCGGGACTAAAGAGACCCAGTACTTC. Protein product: CASSRLTSGTKETQYF.

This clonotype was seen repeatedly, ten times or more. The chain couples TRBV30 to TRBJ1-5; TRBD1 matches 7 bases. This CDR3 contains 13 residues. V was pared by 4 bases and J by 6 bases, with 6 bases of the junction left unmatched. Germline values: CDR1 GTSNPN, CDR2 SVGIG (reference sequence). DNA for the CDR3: TGTGCCTGGAACGAAAACAGGGGTCAGCCCCAGCATTTT. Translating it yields CAWNENRGQPQHF.

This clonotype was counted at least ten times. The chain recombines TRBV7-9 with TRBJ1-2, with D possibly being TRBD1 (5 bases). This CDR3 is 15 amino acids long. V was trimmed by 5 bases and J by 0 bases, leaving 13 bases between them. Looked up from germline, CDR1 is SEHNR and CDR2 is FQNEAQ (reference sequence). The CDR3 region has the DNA TGTGCCAGCAGCATTCAACAGACAGCTAACTATGGCTACACCTTC. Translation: CASSIQQTANYGYTF.

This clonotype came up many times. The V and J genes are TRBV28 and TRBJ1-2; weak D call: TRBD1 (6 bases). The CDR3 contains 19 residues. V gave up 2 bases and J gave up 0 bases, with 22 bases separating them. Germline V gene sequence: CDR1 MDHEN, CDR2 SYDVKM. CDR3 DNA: TGTGCCAGCAGTTTAGGGTCAATGGACAGCTCATCAGCTAACTATGGCTACACCTTC. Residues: CASSLGSMDSSSANYGYTF.

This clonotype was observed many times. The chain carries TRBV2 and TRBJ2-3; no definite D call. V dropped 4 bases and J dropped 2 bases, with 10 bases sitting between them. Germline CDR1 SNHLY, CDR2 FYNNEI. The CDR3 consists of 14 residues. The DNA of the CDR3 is TGTGCCAGCAGTGTGGAGACTTCCACAGATACGCAGTATTTT. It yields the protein CASSVETSTDTQYF.

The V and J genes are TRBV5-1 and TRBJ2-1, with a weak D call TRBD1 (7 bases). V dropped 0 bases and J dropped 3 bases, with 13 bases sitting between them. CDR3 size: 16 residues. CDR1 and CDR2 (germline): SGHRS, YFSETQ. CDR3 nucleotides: TGCGCCAGCAGCTTGGCTTCAGGGGGGTACTACAATGAGCAGTTCTTC. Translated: CASSLASGGYYNEQFF.

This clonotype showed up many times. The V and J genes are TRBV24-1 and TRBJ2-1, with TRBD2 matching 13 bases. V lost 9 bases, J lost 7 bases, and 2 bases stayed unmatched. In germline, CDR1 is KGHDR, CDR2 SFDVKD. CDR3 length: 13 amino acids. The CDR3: CATGLAGVNEQFF. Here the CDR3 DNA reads TGTGCCACCGGACTAGCGGGAGTAAATGAGCAGTTCTTC.

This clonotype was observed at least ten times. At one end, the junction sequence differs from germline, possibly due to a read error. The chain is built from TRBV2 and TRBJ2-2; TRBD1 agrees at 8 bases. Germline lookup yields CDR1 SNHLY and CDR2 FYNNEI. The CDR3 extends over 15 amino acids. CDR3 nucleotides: TGTGCTAGCAATAGTGAGACAGGGGTGACCGGGGAGCTGTTTTTT. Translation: CASNSETGVTGELFF. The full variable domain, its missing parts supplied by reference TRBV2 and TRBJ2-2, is EPEVTQTPSHQVTQMGQEVILRCVPISNHLYFYWYRQILGQKVEFLVSFYNNEISEKSEIFDDQFSVERPDGSNFTLKIRSTKLEDSAMYFCASNSETGVTGELFFGEGSRLTVL.

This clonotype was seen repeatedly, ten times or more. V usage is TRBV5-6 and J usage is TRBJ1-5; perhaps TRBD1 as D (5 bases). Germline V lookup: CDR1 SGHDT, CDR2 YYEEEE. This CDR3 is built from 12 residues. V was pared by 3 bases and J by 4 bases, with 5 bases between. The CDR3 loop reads CASSWGNQPQHF. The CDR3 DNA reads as TGTGCCAGCAGCTGGGGGAATCAGCCCCAGCATTTT.

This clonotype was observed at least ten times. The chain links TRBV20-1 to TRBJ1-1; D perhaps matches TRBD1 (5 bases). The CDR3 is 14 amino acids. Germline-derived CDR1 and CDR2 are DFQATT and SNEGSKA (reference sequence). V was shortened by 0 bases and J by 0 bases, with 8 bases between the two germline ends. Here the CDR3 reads CSARDDSMNTEAFF. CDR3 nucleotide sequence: TGCAGTGCTAGAGATGACAGTATGAACACTGAAGCTTTCTTT.

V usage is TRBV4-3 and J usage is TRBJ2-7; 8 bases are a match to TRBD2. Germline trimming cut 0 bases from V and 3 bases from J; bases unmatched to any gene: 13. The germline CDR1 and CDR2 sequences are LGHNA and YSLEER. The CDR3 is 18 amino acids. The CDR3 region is CASSQDGGGAGENYEQYF. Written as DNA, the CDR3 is TGCGCCAGCAGCCAAGATGGAGGAGGAGCGGGAGAGAACTACGAGCAGTACTTC.

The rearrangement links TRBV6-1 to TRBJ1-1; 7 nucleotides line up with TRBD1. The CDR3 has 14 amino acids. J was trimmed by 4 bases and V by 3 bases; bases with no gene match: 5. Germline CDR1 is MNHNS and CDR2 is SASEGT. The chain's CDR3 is CASSEGQLITEAFF. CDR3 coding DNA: TGTGCCAGCAGTGAGGGACAGCTAATCACTGAAGCTTTCTTT.

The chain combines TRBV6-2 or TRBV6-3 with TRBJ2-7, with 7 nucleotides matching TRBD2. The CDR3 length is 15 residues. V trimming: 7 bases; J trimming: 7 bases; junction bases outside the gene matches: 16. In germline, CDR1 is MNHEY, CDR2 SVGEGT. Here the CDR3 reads CASTVGAGVAHEQYF. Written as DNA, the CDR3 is TGTGCCAGCACCGTCGGGGCGGGGGTAGCTCATGAGCAGTACTTC.

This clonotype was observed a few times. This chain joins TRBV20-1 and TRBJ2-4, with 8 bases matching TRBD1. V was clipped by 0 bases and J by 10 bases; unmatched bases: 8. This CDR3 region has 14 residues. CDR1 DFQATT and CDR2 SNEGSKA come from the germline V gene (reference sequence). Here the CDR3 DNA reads TGCAGTGCTAGAGAACCCGGGACAGGAAGGATTCAGTACTTC. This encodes CSAREPGTGRIQYF.

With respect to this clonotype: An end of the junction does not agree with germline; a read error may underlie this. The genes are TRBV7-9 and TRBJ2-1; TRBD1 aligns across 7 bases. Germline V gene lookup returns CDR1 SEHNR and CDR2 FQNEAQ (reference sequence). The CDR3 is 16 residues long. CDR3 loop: CASSVAWDSSGDGQFF. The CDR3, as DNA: TGTGCCAGCAGCGTAGCTTGGGACAGCTCTGGGGATGGGCAGTTCTTC.

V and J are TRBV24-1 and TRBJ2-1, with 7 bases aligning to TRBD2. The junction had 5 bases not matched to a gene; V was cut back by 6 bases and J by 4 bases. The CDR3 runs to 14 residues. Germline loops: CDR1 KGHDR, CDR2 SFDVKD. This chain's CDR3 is CATSRPSGYNEQFF. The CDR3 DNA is TGTGCCACCAGTCGCCCTAGCGGATACAATGAGCAGTTCTTC.

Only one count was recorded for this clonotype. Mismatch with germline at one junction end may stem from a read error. DNA of the CDR3: TGTACCAGCAGCCCTAATCGGGGTGAGCAGTTCTTC. This gives the protein CTSSPNRGEQFF. The chain is built from TRBV7-9 and TRBJ2-1; D might be TRBD2 (5 bases). This CDR3 has 12 amino acids. Germline CDR1 and CDR2: SEHNR and FQNEAQ (reference sequence).

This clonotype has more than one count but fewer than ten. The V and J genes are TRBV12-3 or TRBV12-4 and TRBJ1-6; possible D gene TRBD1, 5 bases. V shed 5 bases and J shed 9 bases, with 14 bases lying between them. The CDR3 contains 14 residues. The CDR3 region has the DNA TGTGCCAGCAGTACCCAGGGCATAGGTTCACCCCTCCACTTT. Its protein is CASSTQGIGSPLHF.

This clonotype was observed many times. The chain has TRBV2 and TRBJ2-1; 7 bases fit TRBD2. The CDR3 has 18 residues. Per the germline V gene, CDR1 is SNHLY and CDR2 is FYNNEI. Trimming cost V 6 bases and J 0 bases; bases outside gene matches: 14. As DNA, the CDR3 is TGTGCCAGCAGCCAAACCCTAGCGGTTCCCAGCTCCTACAATGAGCAGTTCTTC. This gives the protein CASSQTLAVPSSYNEQFF.

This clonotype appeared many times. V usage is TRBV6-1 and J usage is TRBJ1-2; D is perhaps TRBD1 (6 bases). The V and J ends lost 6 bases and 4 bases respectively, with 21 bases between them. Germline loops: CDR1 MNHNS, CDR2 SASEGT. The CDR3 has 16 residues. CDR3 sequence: CASRPGQIYLGYGYTF. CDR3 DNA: TGTGCCAGCAGACCTGGACAGATCTACCTCGGCTATGGCTACACCTTC.

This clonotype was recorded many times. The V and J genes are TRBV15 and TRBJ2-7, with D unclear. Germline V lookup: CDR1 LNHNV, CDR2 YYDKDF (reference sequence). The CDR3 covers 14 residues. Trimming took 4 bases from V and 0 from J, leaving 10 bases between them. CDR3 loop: CATSNRGFSYEQYF. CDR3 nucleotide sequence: TGTGCCACCAGCAACCGAGGATTCTCCTACGAGCAGTACTTC.

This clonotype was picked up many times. CDR3 in DNA: TGTGCCAGCAGCTTTGGGACCGAGCAGTTCTTC. Its protein product is CASSFGTEQFF. The J gene is TRBJ2-1, the V gene TRBV11-2; D is possibly TRBD1 or TRBD2 (5 bases each). This CDR3 comprises 11 residues. V gave up 3 bases and J gave up 10 bases, with 7 bases separating them. Germline V gene data show CDR1 as SGHAT and CDR2 as FQNNGV.

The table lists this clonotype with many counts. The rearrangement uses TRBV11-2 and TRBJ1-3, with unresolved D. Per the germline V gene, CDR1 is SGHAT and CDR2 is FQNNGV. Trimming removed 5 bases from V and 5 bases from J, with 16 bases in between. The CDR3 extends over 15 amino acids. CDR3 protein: CASSPPWGNRNTIYF. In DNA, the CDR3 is TGTGCCAGCAGCCCCCCATGGGGAAACCGAAACACCATATATTTT.

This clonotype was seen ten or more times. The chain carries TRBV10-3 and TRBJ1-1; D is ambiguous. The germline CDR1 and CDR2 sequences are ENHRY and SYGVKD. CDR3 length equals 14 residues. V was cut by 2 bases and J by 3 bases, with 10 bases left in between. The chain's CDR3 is CAISENGEDTEAFF. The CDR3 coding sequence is TGTGCCATCAGTGAGAACGGGGAGGACACTGAAGCTTTCTTT.

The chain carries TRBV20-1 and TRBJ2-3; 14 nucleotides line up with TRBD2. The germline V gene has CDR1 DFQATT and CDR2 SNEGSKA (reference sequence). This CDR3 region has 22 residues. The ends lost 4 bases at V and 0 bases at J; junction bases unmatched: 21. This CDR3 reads CSATTPGLAGDLRLTSTDTQYF. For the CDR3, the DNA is TGCAGTGCTACAACTCCGGGACTAGCGGGGGACCTCCGATTGACTAGCACAGATACGCAGTATTTT.